Each of the 6 T cell receptor beta chains below was sequenced from the same sample in a study of blood T cell repertoires in COVID-19. Method: immunoSEQ multiplex PCR; TCRdb's copy keeps in-frame clones and lacks some. This sample has 400,000 to 450,000 clones, with approximately 88% found just once. The sequenced material came from peripheral blood. The receptors derive from a woman in her fifties or sixties with COVID-19, enrolled during active disease.

The chain has TRBV30 and TRBJ2-7, with 9 bases fitting TRBD2. The CDR3 contains 15 residues. Trimming took 5 bases from V and 4 from J; bases not matched to a gene: 12. Germline lookup yields CDR1 GTSNPN and CDR2 SVGIG (reference sequence). For the CDR3, the DNA is TGTGCCTGGGCGGAGGGCGGGGGGGCTGTGTACGAGCAGTACTTC. It is translated as CAWAEGGGAVYEQYF.

This clone was counted a single time. This chain joins TRBV4-1 and TRBJ2-7; 8 bases agree with TRBD1. V lost 0 bases to trimming and J lost 5 bases; unmatched junction nucleotides: 12. The CDR3 loop spans 17 amino acids. Germline CDR1 MGHRA, CDR2 YSYEKL. The CDR3 protein is CASSQESPAGGRDEQYF. In DNA, the CDR3 is TGCGCCAGCAGCCAAGAGTCTCCCGCAGGGGGCAGGGACGAGCAGTACTTC.

The rearrangement uses TRBV5-6 and TRBJ1-1, with 7 nucleotides matching TRBD1. Per the germline V gene, CDR1 is SGHDT and CDR2 is YYEEEE. The CDR3 loop spans 14 amino acids. V shed 1 base, J shed 6 bases, and the junction held 6 bases outside the gene matches. CDR3 DNA: TGTGCCAGCAGCTTGTGGGACAGAAACGCTGAAGCTTTCTTT. Amino acid sequence: CASSLWDRNAEAFF.

The chain combines TRBV3-1 (or the pseudogene TRBV3-2) with TRBJ2-3; 7 bases align to TRBD2. J was trimmed by 6 bases and V by 0 bases; bases with no gene match: 0. Germline V CDR1 and CDR2: LGHDT, YNNKEL (reference sequence). The CDR3 has 13 amino acids. The CDR3 sequence: CASSQDGGDTQYF. CDR3 nucleotides: TGTGCCAGCAGCCAAGACGGGGGGGATACGCAGTATTTT.

The V and J genes are TRBV27 and TRBJ1-1; tentatively, D is TRBD1 (5 bases). This CDR3 is built from 14 residues. Trimming stripped 11 bases from V and 4 bases from J, with 20 bases between. Germline V gene lookup returns CDR1 MNHEY and CDR2 SMNVEV (reference sequence). Here the CDR3 reads CASRSGKGLTEAFF. The CDR3 DNA follows: TGTGCCTCCAGGAGTGGCAAGGGGCTCACTGAAGCTTTCTTT.

This clone was observed a handful of times. This chain joins TRBV19 and TRBJ1-1; 10 bases align to TRBD1. The CDR3 length is 14 residues. Trimming took 6 bases from V and 3 from J; bases not matched to a gene: 4. Germline V gene data show CDR1 as LNHDA and CDR2 as SQIVND (reference sequence). The CDR3 sequence: CASRTGGGYTEAFF. CDR3 nucleotides: TGTGCCAGTAGGACAGGGGGCGGGTACACTGAAGCTTTCTTT.